The 25 T cell receptor beta chains reported below all come from one sample, sequenced in a study of vaccination and CD4 T cells after COVID-19. No cognate antigen is known for these TCRs. The Oncomine TCR Beta short-read assay was applied to DNA of cultured CD4+ T cells. TCRdb used MiXCR to reprocess the PCR reads, holding one entry per CDR3 protein. This table holds approximately 24,000 distinct CDR3 sequences, around 65% found once. This sample's treatment: roughly 11-day PBMC culture with coronavirus spike peptide pools or control peptides (ViraFEST assay). What was sequenced was CD4+ T cells from blood, cultured in vitro. These receptors all stem from a human donor who had recovered from COVID-19.

This clonotype has just a few counts. The V gene is TRBV6-2 or TRBV6-3, the J gene TRBJ1-1; 11 nucleotides agree with TRBD1. With V trimmed by 3 bases and J by 1 base, 10 bases remained unmatched. The CDR3 length is 18 residues. Germline CDR1 reads MNHEY; CDR2 reads SVGEGT. The CDR3 nucleotides read TGTGCCAGCAGTTATGTGGGACAGGGGGTCGTCGGGAACACTGAAGCTTTCTTT. Its protein product is CASSYVGQGVVGNTEAFF.

The count of this clonotype is one. The chain uses TRBV19 and TRBJ2-3; no clear D. The germline V gene has CDR1 LNHDA and CDR2 SQIVND (reference sequence). The CDR3 extends over 13 amino acids. Trimming took 6 bases from V and 1 from J, leaving 8 bases between them. DNA of the CDR3: TGTGCCAGTAGGACCGACGGCACAGATACGCAGTATTTT. Translating it yields CASRTDGTDTQYF.

V is TRBV7-9 and J is TRBJ1-1; D gene uncertain. Germline V lookup: CDR1 SEHNR, CDR2 FQNEAQ (reference sequence). CDR3 length: 11 residues. Trimming took off 1 base at V and 10 bases at J, with 7 bases between the two ends. This chain's CDR3 is CASSLERGAFF. The CDR3 DNA reads as TGTGCCAGCAGCTTAGAGCGTGGAGCTTTCTTT.

This sequence joins TRBV20-1 and TRBJ1-1, with D unresolved. Germline CDR1 and CDR2: DFQATT and SNEGSKA (reference sequence). The CDR3 runs 11 residues. CDR3 sequence (DNA): TGCAGCCCAAACTCCAACACTGAAGCTTTCTTT. Protein sequence: CSPNSNTEAFF.

This clonotype came up once. V gene TRBV19 combines with J gene TRBJ1-5; 11 positions match TRBD1. The CDR3 contains 16 residues. Germline V lookup: CDR1 LNHDA, CDR2 SQIVND (reference sequence). J was trimmed by 7 bases and V by 6 bases; bases with no gene match: 11. CDR3 amino acids: CASRDRGQLGHQPQHF. The CDR3 DNA is TGTGCCAGTAGGGACAGGGGGCAACTCGGGCACCAGCCCCAGCATTTT.

This clonotype came up a few times. The gene calls are TRBV20-1 and TRBJ1-5; the D gene is possibly TRBD1 (5 bases). The CDR3 runs to 12 residues. The V end lost 6 bases, the J end lost 6 bases, and 12 bases lay between the germline ends. CDR1 is DFQATT and CDR2 is SNEGSKA in the germline V gene (reference sequence). Written as DNA, the CDR3 is TGCAGTGCCGGCGGGGGTGTTCAGCCCCAGCATTTT. Amino acid sequence: CSAGGGVQPQHF.

This chain joins TRBV27 and TRBJ2-7; unclear D gene. The V gene lost 5 bases and the J gene lost 3 bases, with 11 bases spanning the gap. The CDR3 length is 13 residues. CDR1 is MNHEY, CDR2 SMNVEV, per germline (reference sequence). The CDR3 region is CASSRRGNYEQYF. The DNA for the CDR3 is TGTGCCAGCAGTCGCCGTGGGAACTACGAGCAGTACTTC.

V usage is TRBV27 and J usage is TRBJ2-1; D not certain. V shed 6 bases and J shed 5 bases, with 14 bases lying between them. Germline lookup yields CDR1 MNHEY and CDR2 SMNVEV (reference sequence). This CDR3 contains 14 residues. The CDR3 region is CASSPLRLNNEQFF. The CDR3, as DNA: TGTGCCAGCAGCCCTTTGCGGCTAAACAATGAGCAGTTCTTC.

This rearrangement joins TRBV27 to TRBJ1-6; D is uncertain. The V gene's germline CDR1 is MNHEY and CDR2 SMNVEV (reference sequence). Trimming pared 6 bases from V and 13 bases from J, leaving 16 bases between. The CDR3 sequence is 13 residues long. CDR3 sequence reads: CASRTSAIHPLHF. DNA of the CDR3: TGTGCCAGCAGAACCTCTGCGATTCACCCCCTCCACTTT.

This clonotype appeared a few times. This sequence joins TRBV30 and TRBJ2-4; D ambiguous. The V gene lost 4 bases and the J gene lost 0 bases, with 10 bases spanning the gap. The CDR3 totals 14 residues. Germline lookup yields CDR1 GTSNPN and CDR2 SVGIG (reference sequence). CDR3 amino acids: CAWKGGLAKNIQYF. The DNA for the CDR3 is TGTGCCTGGAAAGGCGGTCTAGCCAAAAACATTCAGTACTTC.

A note on this clonotype: The junction and the germline gene differ at one end; a read error may be behind it. The J gene is TRBJ1-6, the V gene TRBV6-1; TRBD1 matches at 9 bases. CDR1 is MNHNS and CDR2 is SASEGT in the germline V gene. The CDR3 extends over 15 amino acids. CDR3 loop: CASSRDREAGSPLHF. For the CDR3, the DNA is TGCGCCAGCAGCCGGGACAGGGAGGCCGGTTCACCCCTCCACTTT.

V is TRBV24-1 and J is TRBJ1-4, with TRBD1 identical over 7 bases. J gave up 5 bases and V 3 bases, and 5 bases lay outside the gene matches. In germline, CDR1 is KGHDR, CDR2 SFDVKD. The CDR3 totals 15 residues. CDR3 protein: CATSDGARGNEKLFF. CDR3 nucleotides: TGTGCCACCAGTGATGGGGCCAGGGGGAATGAAAAACTGTTTTTT.

The rearrangement uses TRBV27 and TRBJ1-6; D is uncertain. V lost 6 bases and J lost 7, with 13 bases in between. The CDR3 covers 14 residues. Germline lookup yields CDR1 MNHEY and CDR2 SMNVEV (reference sequence). CDR3 DNA: TGTGCCAGCAGCTCCCTCGGCCGAAATTCACCCCTCCACTTT. This sequence encodes CASSSLGRNSPLHF.

V gene TRBV6-1 combines with J gene TRBJ2-7, with D unclear. Germline V gene sequence: CDR1 MNHNS, CDR2 SASEGT. This CDR3 contains 14 residues. V dropped 5 bases and J dropped 6 bases, with 17 bases sitting between them. CDR3 coding DNA: TGTGCCAGCAGTCAACGGTTGTGGGCGCGCGAGCAGTACTTC. Translation gives CASSQRLWAREQYF.

The rearrangement links TRBV6-1 to TRBJ1-5; no reliable D call. The germline V gene encodes CDR1 MNHNS and CDR2 SASEGT. V was trimmed by 8 bases and J by 3 bases, leaving 14 bases between them. The CDR3 extends over 14 amino acids. As DNA, the CDR3 is TGTGCCAGCGGCTTTGACGGCAACAATCAGCCCCAGCATTTT. This codes for CASGFDGNNQPQHF.

V usage is TRBV6-5 and J usage is TRBJ1-2; 10 nucleotides agree with TRBD1. The CDR3 length is 17 residues. With V trimmed by 3 bases and J by 7 bases, 14 bases remained unmatched. CDR1 and CDR2 from the germline V gene are MNHEY and SVGAGI. The CDR3 sequence is CASSYSKFRDRGPGYTF. CDR3 sequence (DNA): TGTGCCAGCAGTTATTCTAAATTCCGGGACAGGGGCCCTGGCTACACCTTC.

The chain joins TRBV5-4 to TRBJ2-5; TRBD2 agrees at 8 bases. The length of the CDR3 is 16 residues. Germline CDR1 is SGHNT and CDR2 is YYREEE (reference sequence). The V and J ends lost 0 bases and 1 base, in that order; junction bases with no gene match: 5. The CDR3: CASSLVLAGPQETQYF. The CDR3 DNA follows: TGTGCCAGCAGCTTGGTGCTAGCGGGTCCCCAAGAGACCCAGTACTTC.

The chain carries TRBV7-2 and TRBJ1-2; 7 bases line up with TRBD1. J lost 7 bases, V lost 3 bases, and 14 bases had no gene match. The germline gives CDR1 SGHTA, CDR2 FQGNSA. The CDR3 is 16 amino acids. Written as DNA, the CDR3 is TGTGCCAGCAGCTTCACACTGGCGACAGGGCGGAGTGGCTACACCTTC. This codes for CASSFTLATGRSGYTF.

The rearrangement uses TRBV10-1 and TRBJ1-5; possibly TRBD1 for D (6 bases). This CDR3 contains 16 residues. Trimming removed 5 bases at V and 1 base at J, with 15 bases between. From germline, CDR1 is WNHNN and CDR2 SYGVQD (reference sequence). CDR3 in DNA: TGCGCCAGCAGTCCTGGGGGGCCGGGCAGCAATCAGCCCCAGCATTTT. Protein product: CASSPGGPGSNQPQHF.

This chain joins TRBV20-1 and TRBJ2-3; 9 positions match TRBD2. Germline CDR1 and CDR2: DFQATT and SNEGSKA (reference sequence). V shed 1 base, J shed 5 bases, and the junction held 13 bases outside the gene matches. The length of the CDR3 is 17 residues. The CDR3 DNA reads as TGCAGTGCTAGAGGGGGTCTAGCGGGATTGCCACAAGATACGCAGTATTTT. Amino acids: CSARGGLAGLPQDTQYF.

The genes are TRBV30 and TRBJ2-2; D possibly corresponds to TRBD2 (6 bases). Trimming removed 5 bases at V and 0 bases at J, with 10 bases between. The CDR3 spans 14 residues. Germline V gene lookup returns CDR1 GTSNPN and CDR2 SVGIG (reference sequence). The CDR3 DNA follows: TGTGCCTGGTCCCGGGACTCGAACACCGGGGAGCTGTTTTTT. This codes for CAWSRDSNTGELFF.

The V and J genes are TRBV7-2 and TRBJ1-4; the D is unclear. V was cut by 1 base and J by 9 bases, with 6 bases left in between. Germline assignment: CDR1 SGHTA and CDR2 FQGNSA. CDR3 length: 12 residues. The CDR3 nucleotides read TGTGCCAGCAGCTTAGTAGGGCAAAAACTGTTTTTT. It is translated as CASSLVGQKLFF.

The gene calls are TRBV12-3 or TRBV12-4 and TRBJ2-7, with 13 positions matching TRBD2. The ends lost 6 bases at V and 2 bases at J; junction bases unmatched: 4. The CDR3 loop spans 15 amino acids. Here the CDR3 reads CASSRLAGGTYEQYF. In nucleotides, the CDR3 is TGTGCCAGCAGCCGACTAGCGGGAGGTACCTACGAGCAGTACTTC.

The V and J genes are TRBV2 and TRBJ1-2; TRBD1 might be the D (6 bases). This CDR3 region has 14 residues. Germline lookup yields CDR1 SNHLY and CDR2 FYNNEI. V was trimmed by 1 base and J by 4 bases, leaving 10 bases between them. CDR3 amino acids: CASSEGDTIYGYTF. CDR3 sequence (DNA): TGTGCCAGCAGTGAAGGGGACACGATCTATGGCTACACCTTC.

Regarding this clonotype: One end of the junction fails to match germline, which may point to a read error. CDR3 in amino acids: CASRTTSGSPSTGELFF. The CDR3 nucleotides are TGCGCCAGCAGGACGACTAGCGGTTCCCCGAGCACCGGGGAGCTGTTTTTT. The V call is TRBV28, the J call TRBJ2-2; 9 bases fit TRBD2. Germline CDR1 MDHEN, CDR2 SYDVKM. There are 17 residues in the CDR3.